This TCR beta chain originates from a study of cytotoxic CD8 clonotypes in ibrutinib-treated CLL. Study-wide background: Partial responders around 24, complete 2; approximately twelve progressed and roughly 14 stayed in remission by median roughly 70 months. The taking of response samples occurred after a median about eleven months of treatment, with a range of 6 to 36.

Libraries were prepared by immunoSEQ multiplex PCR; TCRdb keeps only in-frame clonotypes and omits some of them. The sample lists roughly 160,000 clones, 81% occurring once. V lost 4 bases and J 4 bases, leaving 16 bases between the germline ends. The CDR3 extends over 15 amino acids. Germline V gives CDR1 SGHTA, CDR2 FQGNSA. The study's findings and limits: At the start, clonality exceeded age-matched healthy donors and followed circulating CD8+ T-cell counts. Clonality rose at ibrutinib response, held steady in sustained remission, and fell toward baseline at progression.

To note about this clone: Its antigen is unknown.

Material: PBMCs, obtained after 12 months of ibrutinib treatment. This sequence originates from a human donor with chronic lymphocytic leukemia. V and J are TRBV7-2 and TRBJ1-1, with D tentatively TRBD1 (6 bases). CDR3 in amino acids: CASSYRRTVGTEAFF. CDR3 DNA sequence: TGTGCCAGCAGCTACCGTCGGACAGTGGGCACTGAAGCTTTCTTT. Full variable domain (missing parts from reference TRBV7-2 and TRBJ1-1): GAGVSQSPSNKVTEKGKDVELRCDPISGHTALYWYRQSLGQGLEFLIYFQGNSAPDKSGLPSDRFSAERTGGSVSTLTIQRTQQEDSAVYLCASSYRRTVGTEAFFGQGTRLTVV.